The clone carrying this T cell receptor (beta chain) has just one count. Its matching antigen is unknown. Sequencing was performed with immunoSEQ multiplex PCR; in TCRdb, only in-frame clones are kept and a portion is missing. Seen here are about 26,000 clones, 82% observed once, and the top ten hold approximately 5.1%. This entry comes from a study of somatic mutations in cytotoxic T cells in rheumatoid arthritis. Looking at the study overall: Nearly 100% purity was obtained when some V beta antibody-stained T-cell populations were flow-sorted; these included V beta1+ cells sequenced for TCRB.

Study-wide findings and caveats: For CD8+ T-cell clonality, rheumatoid arthritis patients and age-matched healthy controls did not differ significantly. Some patients, about an eighth of the roughly 65, had a largest CD8+ clone that exceeded 20% of CD8+ cells.

Germline lookup yields CDR1 ENHRY and CDR2 SYGVKD. J lost 4 bases, V lost 3 bases, and 12 bases had no gene match. The CDR3 is 17 residues long. Sequencing input: CD8+ T cells sorted from blood. The clonotype originates from a man in his fifties in good health. V gene TRBV10-3 combines with J gene TRBJ2-5; TRBD1 matches at 9 bases. Here the CDR3 reads CAISDFGDRALAETQYF. CDR3 nucleotide sequence: TGTGCCATCAGTGATTTTGGGGACAGGGCTTTGGCAGAGACCCAGTACTTC.